Shown below are 28 T cell receptor beta chains from a single sample sequenced in a study of circulating CD8 cells and anti-PD-1 response in melanoma. Each library started from around 14 ng of total RNA using the QIAseq Immune Repertoire TCR panel. MiXCR, applied by TCRdb to the reads, yields one record per CDR3 protein. Counted here are hundreds of distinct CDR3 sequences, 6.5% to 9% occurring once; the ten biggest clones make up about 20%. Four subsets defined by PD-1 and/or TIGIT were sorted from live CD3+CD8+TCRalphabeta+ cells. The sample in question was CD8+ T cells from PBMCs, obtained at baseline or after one month of anti-PD-1 therapy (not recorded which). All receptors derive from a human donor with melanoma.

The chain has TRBV19 and TRBJ2-5; TRBD1 or TRBD2 may be the D gene (5 bases each). CDR1 is LNHDA and CDR2 is SQIVND in the germline V gene (reference sequence). Deletions cut 3 bases from V and 9 bases from J, with 17 bases between. This CDR3 contains 14 residues. The CDR3: CASSMGRSEGAQYF. CDR3 nucleotide sequence: TGTGCCAGTAGTATGGGACGTTCCGAGGGTGCCCAGTACTTC.

Sample share makes this clonotype large. This chain uses TRBV19 with TRBJ1-1, with 7 positions matching TRBD1. The length of the CDR3 is 12 residues. Per germline, CDR1 LNHDA and CDR2 SQIVND (reference sequence). Trimming removed 8 bases from V and 5 bases from J; junction bases left unmatched: 5. The CDR3 is CASRQGRTEAFF. CDR3 coding DNA: TGTGCCAGTCGACAGGGAAGGACTGAAGCTTTCTTT.

By share of the sample, this clonotype is large. The chain uses TRBV20-1 and TRBJ2-1; 12 nucleotides match TRBD2. Germline V gene data show CDR1 as DFQATT and CDR2 as SNEGSKA (reference sequence). There are 15 residues in the CDR3. The V and J ends lost 5 bases and 3 bases, in that order; junction bases with no gene match: 5. This chain's CDR3 is CSAPRLAGDYNEQFF. The CDR3 DNA follows: TGCAGTGCTCCACGACTAGCGGGAGACTACAATGAGCAGTTCTTC.

This chain uses TRBV2 with TRBJ1-2; weak D call: TRBD1 (5 bases). This CDR3 has 12 amino acids. CDR1 and CDR2 from the germline V gene are SNHLY and FYNNEI. The V and J ends lost 8 bases and 2 bases respectively, with 9 bases between them. CDR3 in DNA: TGTGCCAGCTTCGGGGCCAACTATGGCTACACCTTC. It translates to CASFGANYGYTF.

By share of the sample, this clonotype is large. The V and J genes are TRBV29-1 and TRBJ2-7; either TRBD1 or TRBD2 may supply D (6 bases each). This CDR3 region has 13 residues. Germline V lookup: CDR1 SQVTM, CDR2 ANQGSEA. Trimming left V 4 bases short and J 1 base short, with 11 bases between. Written as DNA, the CDR3 is TGCAGCGTTGTAGGGGGGTCTTCCTACGAGCAGTACTTC. It yields the protein CSVVGGSSYEQYF.

This clonotype is large (0.1 to 1%) by share. This chain connects TRBV2 to TRBJ1-1; the D gene is possibly TRBD1 (5 bases). Germline V lookup: CDR1 SNHLY, CDR2 FYNNEI. This CDR3 is 11 amino acids long. The ends were cut back, 8 bases at V and 1 base at J, with 5 bases in the middle. CDR3 coding DNA: TGTGCCAGCGGGGCGAACACTGAAGCTTTCTTT. This sequence encodes CASGANTEAFF.

In its sample, this clonotype is medium-sized. It may be a read error: a sequence one base away is much more abundant. The J gene is TRBJ2-7, the V gene TRBV7-2; D may correspond to TRBD1 or TRBD2 (5 bases each). The germline gives CDR1 SGHTA, CDR2 FQGNSA. The CDR3 is made up of 18 amino acids. The V end lost 1 base, the J end lost 0 bases, and 19 bases lay between the germline ends. The CDR3 nucleotides are TGTGCCAGCAGCTTAGGGGACCCCGGAAGCCTAGGCTCCTACGAGCAGTACTTC. This codes for CASSLGDPGSLGSYEQYF. Combining the CDR3 with reference TRBV7-2 and TRBJ2-7 gives the whole variable domain GAGVSQSPSNKVTEKGKDVELRCDPISGHTALYWYRQSLGQGLEFLIYFQGNSAPDKSGLPSDRFSAERTGGSVSTLTIQRTQQEDSAVYLCASSLGDPGSLGSYEQYFGPGTRLTVT.

This clonotype qualifies as medium-sized (0.01 to 0.1%). The chain is built from TRBV20-1 and TRBJ2-1, with 8 bases fitting TRBD2. The CDR3 spans 13 residues. The V segment lost 6 bases and the J segment 6 bases; nucleotides outside the gene matches: 7. CDR1 is DFQATT, CDR2 SNEGSKA, per germline (reference sequence). CDR3 nucleotide sequence: TGCAGTGCATTAGCGGGACCAAGCAATGAGCAGTTCTTC. Translation: CSALAGPSNEQFF.

This clonotype is large. The V gene is TRBV29-1, the J gene TRBJ2-7; TRBD2 agrees at 9 bases. With 4 bases clipped from V and 3 bases from J, the junction kept 4 bases outside the gene matches. CDR3 size: 13 residues. Germline CDR1 SQVTM, CDR2 ANQGSEA. CDR3 protein: CSVAGTSFYEQYF. The CDR3 DNA is TGCAGCGTTGCCGGGACTAGCTTCTACGAGCAGTACTTC.

This clonotype is classed as large. The chain has TRBV18 and TRBJ2-3; no reliable D call. V dropped 0 bases and J dropped 5 bases, with 3 bases sitting between them. The CDR3 runs to 12 residues. Per germline, CDR1 KGHSH and CDR2 LQKENI. The CDR3 sequence: CASSPPRDTQYF. CDR3 nucleotides: TGTGCCAGCTCACCACCAAGAGATACGCAGTATTTT.

This clonotype is large in the sample. The genes are TRBV2 and TRBJ2-1, with TRBD2 identical over 11 bases. The V gene's germline CDR1 is SNHLY and CDR2 FYNNEI. The CDR3 has 15 amino acids. With 4 bases clipped from V and 7 bases from J, the junction kept 6 bases outside the gene matches. The CDR3 nucleotides read TGTGCCAGCAGTGCCCTAGCGGGGGGCACGAATGAGCAGTTCTTC. Encoded protein: CASSALAGGTNEQFF. Full variable domain (remainder filled in from reference TRBV2 and TRBJ2-1): EPEVTQTPSHQVTQMGQEVILRCVPISNHLYFYWYRQILGQKVEFLVSFYNNEISEKSEIFDDQFSVERPDGSNFTLKIRSTKLEDSAMYFCASSALAGGTNEQFFGPGTRLTVL.

In its sample, this clonotype ranks as medium-sized (0.01 to 0.1%). The junction differs from germline at one of its ends, possibly a read error. This rearrangement joins TRBV29-1 to TRBJ2-1; the D gene is possibly TRBD2 (5 bases). The CDR3 consists of 14 residues. The germline CDR1 and CDR2 sequences are SQVTM and ANQGSEA. The CDR3 here is CSVTVPPSYNEQFF. The CDR3 DNA follows: TGTAGCGTTACGGTCCCTCCCAGCTACAATGAGCAGTTCTTC.

This clonotype counts as large. The gene calls are TRBV9 and TRBJ1-3; D remains unclear. CDR1 SGDLS and CDR2 YYNGEE come from the germline V gene. The V end lost 1 base, the J end lost 4 bases, and 9 bases lay between the germline ends. The CDR3 runs to 14 residues. The CDR3 region is CASSVSGVGNTIYF. The CDR3 DNA sequence: TGTGCCAGCAGCGTATCCGGGGTCGGAAACACCATATATTTT.

This clonotype was counted a few times. Being one base from a much bigger clone, this may be a read error. CDR3 in DNA: TGTGCCAGTAGATCGGCGGGGACAGAGGCCCAGTACTTC. Its protein product is CASRSAGTEAQYF. The V call is TRBV19, the J call TRBJ2-5; a possible D gene is TRBD1 (7 bases). The germline V gene has CDR1 LNHDA and CDR2 SQIVND (reference sequence). This CDR3 has 13 residues.

This clonotype is categorized as large. The chain carries TRBV29-1 and TRBJ1-5; D not resolved. CDR1 is SQVTM and CDR2 is ANQGSEA in the germline V gene. The CDR3 extends over 14 amino acids. V dropped 1 base and J dropped 5 bases, with 12 bases sitting between them. CDR3 DNA: TGCAGCGTTGAAGGGGAAGGGCTCGATCAGCCCCAGCATTTT. Encoded protein: CSVEGEGLDQPQHF.

This clonotype is termed medium-sized. V is TRBV27 and J is TRBJ2-1, with TRBD2 matching over 9 bases. The V and J ends lost 7 bases and 7 bases, in that order; junction bases with no gene match: 8. The CDR3 consists of 14 residues. Germline V gene lookup returns CDR1 MNHEY and CDR2 SMNVEV (reference sequence). CDR3 bases: TGTGCCAGCATGCTAGCGGGGATAGGAAATGAGCAGTTCTTC. Amino acids: CASMLAGIGNEQFF.

This clonotype qualifies as medium-sized (0.01 to 0.1%). The V and J genes are TRBV19 and TRBJ2-5; D possibly corresponds to TRBD2 (6 bases). The CDR3 has 13 residues. The germline V and J ends were trimmed by 6 bases and 4 bases, with 12 bases remaining between them. CDR1 LNHDA and CDR2 SQIVND come from the germline V gene (reference sequence). The CDR3 sequence is CASRSAGTETQYF. CDR3 coding DNA: TGTGCCAGTAGATCGGCGGGGACAGAGACCCAGTACTTC.

This clonotype is judged large (0.1 to 1%). The chain employs TRBV7-3 and TRBJ2-5, with D possibly matching TRBD1 (6 bases). The length of the CDR3 is 14 residues. Germline lookup yields CDR1 SGHTA and CDR2 FQGTGA. V was pared by 4 bases and J by 4 bases, with 13 bases between. The CDR3 loop reads CASSSTGIGETQYF. The DNA of the CDR3 is TGTGCCAGCAGCTCAACAGGGATCGGAGAGACCCAGTACTTC. Looking up the rest from reference TRBV7-3 and TRBJ2-5 gives the full variable domain: GAGVSQTPSNKVTEKGKYVELRCDPISGHTALYWYRQSLGQGPEFLIYFQGTGAADDSGLPNDRFFAVRPEGSVSTLKIQRTERGDSAVYLCASSSTGIGETQYFGPGTRLLVL.

This clonotype is labeled as medium-sized. The rearrangement joins TRBV20-1 to TRBJ1-2; D is possibly TRBD1 (5 bases). The CDR3 is 13 amino acids. Trimming cost V 2 bases and J 8 bases, with 15 bases left between them. Germline CDR1 and CDR2: DFQATT and SNEGSKA (reference sequence). This chain's CDR3 is CSARFPQGLGYTF. In DNA form, the CDR3 reads TGCAGTGCTAGATTCCCCCAGGGCCTCGGCTACACCTTC.

Concerning this clonotype: The CDR3 does not end in the conserved phenylalanine or tryptophan, so this is likely a read error. The CDR3 here is CSGWATGLFNEQFS. CDR3 DNA: TGCAGCGGGTGGGCGACAGGGTTATTTAATGAGCAGTTCTCC. This sequence joins TRBV29-1 and TRBJ2-1; the match to TRBD1 covers 7 bases. The ends lost 7 bases at V and 7 bases at J; junction bases unmatched: 13. Germline V gene lookup returns CDR1 SQVTM and CDR2 ANQGSEA. CDR3 length equals 14 residues.

This clonotype is labeled as large (0.1 to 1%). The chain couples TRBV12-3 or TRBV12-4 to TRBJ2-3; 10 bases fit TRBD1. The CDR3 has 14 amino acids. The trim removed 6 bases at V and 3 bases at J, leaving 3 bases unmatched. The CDR3 loop is CASSRDRGTDTQYF. The CDR3 DNA reads as TGTGCCAGCAGCCGGGACAGGGGTACAGATACGCAGTATTTT.

This clonotype is labeled as large. The rearrangement uses TRBV2 and TRBJ2-1; 13 bases agree with TRBD2. Losses at the gene ends were 1 base for V and 5 bases for J; bases not matched to a gene: 8. This CDR3 has 18 residues. Germline lookup yields CDR1 SNHLY and CDR2 FYNNEI. CDR3 loop: CASSEGGTSGIFDNEQFF. The CDR3 coding sequence is TGTGCCAGCAGTGAAGGTGGGACTAGCGGGATTTTCGACAATGAGCAGTTCTTC.

This clonotype is large by share. The V gene is TRBV28, the J gene TRBJ2-7, with TRBD1 matching 8 bases. Germline CDR1 is MDHEN and CDR2 is SYDVKM. This CDR3 has 14 residues. J gave up 0 bases and V 6 bases, and 4 bases lay outside the gene matches. The CDR3 here is CASRGTGYSYEQYF. The CDR3 region has the DNA TGTGCCAGCAGGGGGACAGGCTACTCCTACGAGCAGTACTTC.

This clonotype was seen only once. A read error may explain this, as a much larger clone is one base away. J is TRBJ2-7 and V is TRBV12-3 or TRBV12-4; D unclear. The CDR3 contains 14 residues. CDR3 DNA sequence: TGTGCCGGCAGTTTTGTGGGCACCGACTACGAGCAGTACTTC. Protein product: CAGSFVGTDYEQYF.

This clonotype is large within its sample. The gene calls are TRBV28 and TRBJ1-2, with D possibly TRBD1 on 5 matching bases. The germline gives CDR1 MDHEN, CDR2 SYDVKM. The CDR3 runs 13 residues. V was cut by 5 bases and J by 8 bases, with 15 bases left in between. The chain's CDR3 is CASSPPAGLGYTF. The DNA for the CDR3 is TGTGCCAGCAGTCCCCCGGCAGGGCTCGGCTACACCTTC.

Relative to its sample, this clonotype is medium-sized (0.01 to 0.1%). The V gene is TRBV29-1, the J gene TRBJ2-7; D gene unclear. The CDR3 is made up of 11 amino acids. Germline V lookup: CDR1 SQVTM, CDR2 ANQGSEA. V lost 1 base and J lost 3, with 4 bases in between. The CDR3 loop is CSVEVDYEQYF. DNA of the CDR3: TGCAGCGTTGAAGTAGACTACGAGCAGTACTTC.

This clonotype is large (0.1 to 1%) by share. The chain employs TRBV28 and TRBJ2-4, with D maybe TRBD1 (6 bases). The CDR3 extends over 15 amino acids. Trimming cost V 4 bases and J 4 bases, with 14 bases left between them. Germline-derived CDR1 and CDR2 are MDHEN and SYDVKM. The CDR3 sequence: CASSYHNREKNIQYF. In DNA form, the CDR3 reads TGTGCCAGCAGTTACCACAACAGGGAGAAAAACATTCAGTACTTC. Supplemented by reference TRBV28 and TRBJ2-4, the full variable domain reads DVKVTQSSRYLVKRTGEKVFLECVQDMDHENMFWYRQDPGLGLRLIYFSYDVKMKEKGDIPEGYSVSREKKERFSLILESASTNQTSMYLCASSYHNREKNIQYFGAGTRLSVL.

This clonotype is deemed large. V usage is TRBV29-1 and J usage is TRBJ1-1; D unresolved. Between the trimmed V and J ends, which lost 2 bases and 3 bases, there was a span of 4 bases. The CDR3 spans 11 residues. From germline, CDR1 is SQVTM and CDR2 ANQGSEA. The DNA of the CDR3 is TGCAGCGTTGAAAGATACACTGAAGCTTTCTTT. Translation gives CSVERYTEAFF.